The clone carrying this TCR beta chain was recorded only once. This record belongs to a study of OX40 agonist ivuxolimab in advanced cancers. Sequenced by immunoSEQ multiplex PCR; TCRdb stores in-frame clones only, minus some. Found here are around 110,000 clones, 85% to 95% of them singletons; the top ten hold approximately 1.2%. The TCR comes from an adult with an advanced solid tumor such as melanoma, head and neck, liver or kidney cancer. The sequencing here drew on CD4+ or CD8+ T cells sorted from blood, taken in a trial of the OX40 agonist ivuxolimab.

CDR3 residues: CASGLGTPTYEQYF. For the CDR3, the DNA is TGTGCTAGTGGTTTGGGAACACCAACCTACGAGCAGTACTTC. V and J are TRBV12-5 and TRBJ2-7; the D is unclear. The germline V gene has CDR1 LGHNT and CDR2 FRNRAP. This CDR3 contains 14 residues. V lost 1 base to trimming and J lost 2 bases, with 9 bases between them.